Here is one T cell receptor beta chain with its context. This entry is derived from a study of blood T cell repertoires in COVID-19. Study-level information: The United States, Italy and Spain were the sources of the acute and convalescent COVID-19 samples. T cells, B-cell-depleted T cells, or PBMCs supplied cDNA or gDNA.

Authors' processing steps: Nucleated cell number was recorded as an estimate derived from reference gene primer amplification. The method was immunoSEQ multiplex PCR; TCRdb's version includes in-frame clones alone and lacks a portion of them. The DNA gave D and trimming, while V, J and clone size come from that table. Here the sample spans about 42,000 clones, about 88% being singletons. Trimming left V 5 bases short and J 10 bases short, with 9 bases between. This CDR3 is 11 amino acids long. The V call is TRBV12-3 or TRBV12-4, the J call TRBJ2-1, with D possibly matching TRBD2 (6 bases). The sample taken for sequencing was peripheral blood. This TCR was sampled from a human donor in a cohort sampled during active COVID-19. The CDR3 loop reads CASSPRGEQFF. Written as DNA, the CDR3 is TGTGCCAGCAGTCCCCGGGGGGAGCAGTTCTTC.